This T cell receptor beta chain was documented in a study of radiation and T cells in renal cell carcinoma. Regarding this clone: One end of the junction varies from germline; a read error may be responsible.

Sequenced by immunoSEQ multiplex PCR; TCRdb stores in-frame clones only, minus some. The sample includes roughly 140,000 clones, roughly 86% of them seen just once. Time point in this sample: blood 2 weeks post-SBRT. Treatment specified: 15 Gy SBRT to primary tumor, nephrectomy 4 weeks later. The CDR3 has 16 amino acids. The germline V gene has CDR1 SSHAT and CDR2 FNYEAQ (reference sequence). This clonotype was obtained from a woman between 50 and 59 years old with renal cell carcinoma. The genes are TRBV7-7 and TRBJ2-1, with TRBD2 matching 11 bases. The sequences come from blood, collected from a patient whose treatment included radiotherapy and nephrectomy. CDR3 protein: CASSISSGGTYNEQFF. In DNA, the CDR3 is TGTGCTAGCAGCATCTCTAGCGGGGGGACCTACAATGAGCAGTTCTTC.